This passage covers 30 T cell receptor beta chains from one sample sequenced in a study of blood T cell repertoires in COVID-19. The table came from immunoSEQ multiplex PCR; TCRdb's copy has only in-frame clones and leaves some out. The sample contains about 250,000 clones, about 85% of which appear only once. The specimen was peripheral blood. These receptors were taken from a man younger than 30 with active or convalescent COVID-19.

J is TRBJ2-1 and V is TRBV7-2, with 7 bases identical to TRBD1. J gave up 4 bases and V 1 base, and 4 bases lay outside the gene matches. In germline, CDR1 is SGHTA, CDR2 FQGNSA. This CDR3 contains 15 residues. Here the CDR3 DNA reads TGTGCCAGCAGCTTAGGACAGGGCTGGTACAATGAGCAGTTCTTC. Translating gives CASSLGQGWYNEQFF.

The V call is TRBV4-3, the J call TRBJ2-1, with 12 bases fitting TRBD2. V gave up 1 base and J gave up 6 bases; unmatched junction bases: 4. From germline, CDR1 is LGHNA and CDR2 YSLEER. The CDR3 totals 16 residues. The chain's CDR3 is CASSQGLAGAGNEQFF. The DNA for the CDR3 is TGCGCCAGCAGCCAAGGACTAGCGGGGGCTGGCAATGAGCAGTTCTTC.

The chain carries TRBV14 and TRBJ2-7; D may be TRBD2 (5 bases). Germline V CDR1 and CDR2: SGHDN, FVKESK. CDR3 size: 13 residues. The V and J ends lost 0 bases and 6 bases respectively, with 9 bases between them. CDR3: CASSQDRGREQYF. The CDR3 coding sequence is TGTGCCAGCAGCCAAGATCGAGGGCGCGAGCAGTACTTC.

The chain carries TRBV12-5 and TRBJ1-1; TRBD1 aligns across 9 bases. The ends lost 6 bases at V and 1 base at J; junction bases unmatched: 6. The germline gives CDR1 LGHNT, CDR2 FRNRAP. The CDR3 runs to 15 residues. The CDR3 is CASGSPTGGNTEAFF. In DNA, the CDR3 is TGTGCTAGTGGCAGTCCGACAGGGGGGAACACTGAAGCTTTCTTT.

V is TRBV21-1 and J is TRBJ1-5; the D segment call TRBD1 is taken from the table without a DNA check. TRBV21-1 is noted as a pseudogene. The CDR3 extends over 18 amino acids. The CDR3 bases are TGTGCCAGCAGCCCCGAGGGGGCCTTCCAGGGTAGCAATCAGCCCCAGCATTTT. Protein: CASSPEGAFQGSNQPQHF.

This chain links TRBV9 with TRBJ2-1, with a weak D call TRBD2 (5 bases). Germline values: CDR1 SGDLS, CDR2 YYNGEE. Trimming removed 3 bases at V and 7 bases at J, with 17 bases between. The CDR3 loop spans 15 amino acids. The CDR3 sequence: CASSEWLAGRNEQFF. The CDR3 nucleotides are TGTGCCAGCAGCGAGTGGCTAGCAGGTAGGAATGAGCAGTTCTTC.

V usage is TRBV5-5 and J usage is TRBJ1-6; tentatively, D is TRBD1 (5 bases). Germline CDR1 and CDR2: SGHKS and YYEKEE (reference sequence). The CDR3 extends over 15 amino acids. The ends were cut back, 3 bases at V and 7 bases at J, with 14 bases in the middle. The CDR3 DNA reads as TGTGCCAGCAGCTCGTCGCGGACAAGAAATTCACCCCTCCACTTT. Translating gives CASSSSRTRNSPLHF.

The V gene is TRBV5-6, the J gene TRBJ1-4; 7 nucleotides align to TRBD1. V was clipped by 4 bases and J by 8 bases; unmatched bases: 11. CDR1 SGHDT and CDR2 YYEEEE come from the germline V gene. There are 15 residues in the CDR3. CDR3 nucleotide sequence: TGTGCCAGCAGCCCGTCAGGCGGGACAGAGGAAAAACTGTTTTTT. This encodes CASSPSGGTEEKLFF.

The CDR3: CASSHPPLGGGNQPQHF. CDR3 coding DNA: TGCGCCAGCAGCCATCCCCCTCTGGGAGGGGGCAATCAGCCCCAGCATTTT. The gene calls are TRBV4-1 and TRBJ1-5; a possible D gene is TRBD1 (5 bases). Trimming took 3 bases from V and 2 from J, leaving 17 bases between them. Germline V gives CDR1 MGHRA, CDR2 YSYEKL. CDR3 length: 17 residues.

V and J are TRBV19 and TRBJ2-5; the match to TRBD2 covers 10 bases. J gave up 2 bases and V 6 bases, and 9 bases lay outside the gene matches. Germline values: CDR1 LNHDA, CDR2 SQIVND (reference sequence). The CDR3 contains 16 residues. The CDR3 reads CASRPRTSGKQETQYF. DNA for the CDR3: TGTGCCAGTAGACCGAGGACTAGCGGAAAACAAGAGACCCAGTACTTC.

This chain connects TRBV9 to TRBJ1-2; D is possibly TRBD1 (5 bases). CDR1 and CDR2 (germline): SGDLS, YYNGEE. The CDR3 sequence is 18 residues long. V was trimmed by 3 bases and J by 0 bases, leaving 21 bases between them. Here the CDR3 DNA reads TGTGCCAGCAGCGACTCGCCCGGGGGTAGGAGGTCTAACTATGGCTACACCTTC. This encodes CASSDSPGGRRSNYGYTF.

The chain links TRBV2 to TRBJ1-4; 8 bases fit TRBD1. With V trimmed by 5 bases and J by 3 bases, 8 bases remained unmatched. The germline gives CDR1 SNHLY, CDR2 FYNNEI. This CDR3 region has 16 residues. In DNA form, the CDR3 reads TGTGCCAGCAGTATCAGGGGGCGTCGGGCTAATGAAAAACTGTTTTTT. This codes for CASSIRGRRANEKLFF.

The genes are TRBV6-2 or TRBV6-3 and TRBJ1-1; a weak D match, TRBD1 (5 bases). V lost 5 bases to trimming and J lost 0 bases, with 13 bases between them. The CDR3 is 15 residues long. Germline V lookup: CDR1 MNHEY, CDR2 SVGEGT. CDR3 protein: CASSPRQPMNTEAFF. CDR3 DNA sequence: TGTGCCAGCAGTCCACGACAGCCCATGAACACTGAAGCTTTCTTT.

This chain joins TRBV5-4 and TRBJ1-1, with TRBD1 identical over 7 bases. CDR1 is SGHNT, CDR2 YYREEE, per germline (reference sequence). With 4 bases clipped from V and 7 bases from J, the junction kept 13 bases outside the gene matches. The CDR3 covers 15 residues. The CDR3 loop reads CASSKKGARFGEAFF. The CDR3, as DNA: TGTGCCAGCAGCAAAAAGGGGGCGCGTTTTGGTGAAGCTTTCTTT.

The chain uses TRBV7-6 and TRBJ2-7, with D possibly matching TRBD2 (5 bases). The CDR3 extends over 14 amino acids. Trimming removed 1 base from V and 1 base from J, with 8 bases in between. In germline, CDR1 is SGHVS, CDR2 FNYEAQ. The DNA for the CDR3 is TGTGCCAGCAGCTTAGGAGAGGGATCCTACGAGCAGTACTTC. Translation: CASSLGEGSYEQYF. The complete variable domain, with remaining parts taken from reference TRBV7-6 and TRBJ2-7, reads GAGVSQSPRYKVTKRGQDVALRCDPISGHVSLYWYRQALGQGPEFLTYFNYEAQQDKSGLPNDRFSAERPEGSISTLTIQRTEQRDSAMYRCASSLGEGSYEQYFGPGTRLTVT.

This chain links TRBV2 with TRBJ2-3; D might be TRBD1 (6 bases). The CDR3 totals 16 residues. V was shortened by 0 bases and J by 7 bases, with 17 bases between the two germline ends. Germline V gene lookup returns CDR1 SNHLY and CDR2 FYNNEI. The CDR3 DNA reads TGTGCCAGCAGTGAAGCGGGAAGGGGGAGTTTCAATACGCAGTATTTT. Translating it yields CASSEAGRGSFNTQYF.

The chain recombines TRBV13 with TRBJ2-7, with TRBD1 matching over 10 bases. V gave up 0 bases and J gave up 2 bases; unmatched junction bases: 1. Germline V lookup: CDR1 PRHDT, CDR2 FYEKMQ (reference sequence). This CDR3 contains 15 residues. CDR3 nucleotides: TGTGCCAGCAGCTTAGGGGACAGGGGGACCTACGAGCAGTACTTC. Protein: CASSLGDRGTYEQYF. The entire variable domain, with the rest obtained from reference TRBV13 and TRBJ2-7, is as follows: AAGVIQSPRHLIKEKRETATLKCYPIPRHDTVYWYQQGPGQDPQFLISFYEKMQSDKGSIPDRFSAQQFSDYHSELNMSSLELGDSALYFCASSLGDRGTYEQYFGPGTRLTVT.

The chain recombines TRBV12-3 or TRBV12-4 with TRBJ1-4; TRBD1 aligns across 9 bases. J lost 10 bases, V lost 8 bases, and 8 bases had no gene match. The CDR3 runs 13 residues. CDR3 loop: CASSDRGKGKLFF. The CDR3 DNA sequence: TGTGCCAGCTCGGACAGGGGAAAGGGAAAACTGTTTTTT.

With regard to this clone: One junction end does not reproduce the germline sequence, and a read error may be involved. The DNA for the CDR3 is TGTGCTAGCAGCTTAGGGGGGCTAGCGGGAGACAATGAGCAGTTCTTC. Protein product: CASSLGGLAGDNEQFF. This chain connects TRBV7-7 to TRBJ2-1; TRBD2 agrees at 10 bases. Germline V gene sequence: CDR1 SSHAT, CDR2 FNYEAQ (reference sequence). This CDR3 has 16 amino acids. Based on the CDR3 plus reference TRBV7-7 and TRBJ2-1, the full variable domain is GAGVSQSPRYKVTKRGQDVTLRCDPISSHATLYWYQQALGQGPEFLTYFNYEAQPDKSGLPSDRFSAERPEGSISTLTIQRTEQRDSAMYRCASSLGGLAGDNEQFFGPGTRLTVL.

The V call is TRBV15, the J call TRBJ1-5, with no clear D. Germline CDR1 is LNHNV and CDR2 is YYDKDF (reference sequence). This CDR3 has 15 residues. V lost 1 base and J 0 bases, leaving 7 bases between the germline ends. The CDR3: CATSRVTVSNQPQHF. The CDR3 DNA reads TGTGCCACCAGCAGAGTTACAGTTAGCAATCAGCCCCAGCATTTT.

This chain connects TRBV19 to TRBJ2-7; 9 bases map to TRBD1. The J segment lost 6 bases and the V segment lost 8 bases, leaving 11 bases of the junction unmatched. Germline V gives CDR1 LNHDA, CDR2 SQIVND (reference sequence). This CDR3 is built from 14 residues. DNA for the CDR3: TGTGCCAGTTCTACCGGGACAGGGTTTGCCGAGCAGTACTTC. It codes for CASSTGTGFAEQYF.

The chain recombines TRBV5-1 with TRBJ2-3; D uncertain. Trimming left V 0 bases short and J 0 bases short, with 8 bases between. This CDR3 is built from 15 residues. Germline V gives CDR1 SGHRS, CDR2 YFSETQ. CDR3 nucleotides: TGCGCCAGCAGCTTGGGGCTGTATAGCACAGATACGCAGTATTTT. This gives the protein CASSLGLYSTDTQYF.

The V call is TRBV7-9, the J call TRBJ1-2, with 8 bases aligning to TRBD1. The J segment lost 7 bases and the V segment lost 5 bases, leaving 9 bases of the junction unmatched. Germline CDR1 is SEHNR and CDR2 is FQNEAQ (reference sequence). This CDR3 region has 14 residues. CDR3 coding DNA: TGTGCCAGCAGCCGGGCAGGGGGCGATTTTGGCTACACCTTC. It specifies CASSRAGGDFGYTF.

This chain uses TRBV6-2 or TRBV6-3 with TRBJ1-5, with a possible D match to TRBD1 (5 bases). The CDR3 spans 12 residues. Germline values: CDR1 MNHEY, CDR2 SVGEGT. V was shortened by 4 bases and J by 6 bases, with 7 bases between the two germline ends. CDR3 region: CASSSGFQPQHF. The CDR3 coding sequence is TGTGCCAGCAGTTCAGGGTTTCAGCCCCAGCATTTT.

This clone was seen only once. This CDR3 is CASSILLGREVSEAFF. The CDR3 DNA follows: TGTGCCAGTAGTATACTGCTCGGCAGGGAAGTTTCTGAAGCTTTCTTT. This chain joins TRBV19 and TRBJ1-1; tentative D call: TRBD1 (5 bases). Germline V gives CDR1 LNHDA, CDR2 SQIVND (reference sequence). The CDR3 sequence is 16 residues long. Trimming pared 2 bases from V and 6 bases from J, leaving 19 bases between.

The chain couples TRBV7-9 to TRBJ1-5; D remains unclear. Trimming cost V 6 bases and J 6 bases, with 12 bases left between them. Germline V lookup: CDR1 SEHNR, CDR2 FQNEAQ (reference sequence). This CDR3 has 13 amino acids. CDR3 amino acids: CASSEIPSQPQHF. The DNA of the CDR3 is TGTGCCAGCAGTGAGATACCGAGTCAGCCCCAGCATTTT.

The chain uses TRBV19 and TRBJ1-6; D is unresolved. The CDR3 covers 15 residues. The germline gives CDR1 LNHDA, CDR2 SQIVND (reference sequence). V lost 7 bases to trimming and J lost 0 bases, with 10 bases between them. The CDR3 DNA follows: TGTGCCAGTAAACCAGAATTCTCCTATAATTCACCCCTCCACTTT. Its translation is CASKPEFSYNSPLHF.

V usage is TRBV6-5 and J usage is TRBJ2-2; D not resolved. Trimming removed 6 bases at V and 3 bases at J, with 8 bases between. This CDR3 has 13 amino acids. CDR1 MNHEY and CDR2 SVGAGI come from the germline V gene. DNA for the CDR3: TGTGCCAGCAGCCTGCGGCACACCGGGGAGCTGTTTTTT. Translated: CASSLRHTGELFF.

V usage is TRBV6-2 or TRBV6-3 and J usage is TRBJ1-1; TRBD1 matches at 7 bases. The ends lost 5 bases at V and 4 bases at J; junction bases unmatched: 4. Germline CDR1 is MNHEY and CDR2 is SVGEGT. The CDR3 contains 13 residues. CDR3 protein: CASSSQGVTEAFF. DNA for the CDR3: TGTGCCAGCAGTAGCCAGGGGGTCACTGAAGCTTTCTTT.

The CDR3 region is CASRATWVGTEAFF. The CDR3 DNA reads TGTGCCAGCAGGGCGACATGGGTGGGCACTGAAGCTTTCTTT. This chain connects TRBV7-2 to TRBJ1-1; D call uncertain. V gave up 6 bases and J gave up 4 bases, with 15 bases separating them. This CDR3 has 14 amino acids. Germline CDR1 and CDR2: SGHTA and FQGNSA.